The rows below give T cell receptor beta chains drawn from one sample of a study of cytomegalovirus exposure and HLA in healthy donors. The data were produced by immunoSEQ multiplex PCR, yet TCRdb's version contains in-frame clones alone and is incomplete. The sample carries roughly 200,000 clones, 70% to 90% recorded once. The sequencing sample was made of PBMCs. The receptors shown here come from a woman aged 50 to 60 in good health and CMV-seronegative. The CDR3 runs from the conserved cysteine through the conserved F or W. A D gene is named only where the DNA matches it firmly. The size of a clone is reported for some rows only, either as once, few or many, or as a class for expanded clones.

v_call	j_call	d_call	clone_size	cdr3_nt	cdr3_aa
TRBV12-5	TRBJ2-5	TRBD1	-	TGTGCTAGTGGCTTAACAGGGGGAAGACTCCAAGAGACCCAGTACTTC	CASGLTGGRLQETQYF
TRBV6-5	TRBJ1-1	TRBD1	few	TGTGCCAGCAGTTCTCAGGGGGCAATGGGGTCTGAAGCTTTCTTT	CASSSQGAMGSEAFF
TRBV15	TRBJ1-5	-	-	TGTGCCACCAGCAGAGATGGTACAGGTAATCAGCCCCAGCATTTT	CATSRDGTGNQPQHF
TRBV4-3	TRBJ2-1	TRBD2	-	TGCGCCAGCAGCCAAGCCTCACTAGCGGTCAATGAGCAGTTCTTC	CASSQASLAVNEQFF
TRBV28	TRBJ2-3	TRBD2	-	TGTGCCAGCAGTTTATCGAGCGGGAGTAATACAGATACGCAGTATTTT	CASSLSSGSNTDTQYF
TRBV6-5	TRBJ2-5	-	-	TGTGCCAGCAGTTACTCTGGCCCCGGGGAGACCCAGTACTTC	CASSYSGPGETQYF
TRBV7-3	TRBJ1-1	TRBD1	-	TGTGCCAGCAGCTCTTACAGGGGGTCGAACACTGAAGCTTTCTTT	CASSSYRGSNTEAFF
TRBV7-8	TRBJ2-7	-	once	TGTGCCAGCAGCTTAAGCGGTAGACGGTCCCCAGGAAATCCATACGAGCAGTACTTC	CASSLSGRRSPGNPYEQYF
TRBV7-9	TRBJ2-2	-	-	TGTGCCAGCAGCTTAGTTTCCCTACCCACCGGGGAGCTGTTTTTT	CASSLVSLPTGELFF
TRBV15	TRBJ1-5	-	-	TGTGCCACCAGCAGAGGGGGGGGTAGTTGGCCCCAGCATTTT	CATSRGGGSWPQHF
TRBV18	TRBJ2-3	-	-	TGTGCCAGCTCACCGGGGAGTAGCACAGATACGCAGTATTTT	CASSPGSSTDTQYF
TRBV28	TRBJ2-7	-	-	TGTGCCAGCAGTCGGCTGGACAAATCCTACGAGCAGTACTTC	CASSRLDKSYEQYF
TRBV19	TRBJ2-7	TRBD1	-	TGTGCCAGTAGCCCGGGACAGGCGGGCGAGCAGTACTTC	CASSPGQAGEQYF
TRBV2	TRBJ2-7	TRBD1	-	TGTGCCAGCACGGACAGGAGCTCCTACGAGCAGTACTTC	CASTDRSSYEQYF
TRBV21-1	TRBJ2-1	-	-	TGTGCCAGCGGATTGACTAGCGGGAGTTCGGATGAGCAGTTCTTC	CASGLTSGSSDEQFF
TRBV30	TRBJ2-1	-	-	TGTGCCTGCCGGCAGGGAAATCGGAATGAGCAGTTCTTC	CACRQGNRNEQFF
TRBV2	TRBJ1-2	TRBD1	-	TGTGCCAGCAGTGTGGGAGACAGGGGTAGTGGCTACACCTTC	CASSVGDRGSGYTF
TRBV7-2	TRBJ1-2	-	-	TGTGCCAGCAGCTTCGGTCCCCAGGGGTATGGCTACACCTTC	CASSFGPQGYGYTF
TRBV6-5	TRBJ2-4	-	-	TGTGCCAGCAGTAAGGACAGCCTTGAAAACATTCAGTACTTC	CASSKDSLENIQYF
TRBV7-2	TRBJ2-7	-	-	TGTGCCAGCAGGCTGACATACGAGCAGTACTTC	CASRLTYEQYF
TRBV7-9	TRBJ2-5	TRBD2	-	TGTGCCAGCAGCTTAGGACTAGCGGGAGGGCTCCAGGGAGAGACCCAGTACTTC	CASSLGLAGGLQGETQYF
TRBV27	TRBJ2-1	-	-	TGTGCCAGCAGTCCAGGACTACCTACTATAGACAATGAGCAGTTCTTC	CASSPGLPTIDNEQFF
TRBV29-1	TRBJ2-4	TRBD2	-	TGCAGCGCCCGAGGTCTAGCGGGCGCAGGAAAAAACATTCAGTACTTC	CSARGLAGAGKNIQYF
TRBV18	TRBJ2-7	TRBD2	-	TGTGCCAGCTCACCATCCAGCGGGAAGGGCGAGCAGTACTTC	CASSPSSGKGEQYF
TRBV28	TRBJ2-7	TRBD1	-	TGTGCCAGCAACACCCTTCGACAGGGTAGGGTTTTCGAGCAGTACTTC	CASNTLRQGRVFEQYF
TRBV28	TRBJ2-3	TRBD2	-	TGTGCCAGCAGTTTGATGCGACTAGCGGAGGACACAGATACGCAGTATTTT	CASSLMRLAEDTDTQYF
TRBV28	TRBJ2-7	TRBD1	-	TGTGCCAGCAGCATCCCTCCGCAGGGGGCTTTCTACGAGCAGTACTTC	CASSIPPQGAFYEQYF
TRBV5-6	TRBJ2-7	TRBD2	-	TGTGCCAGCAGCTCGGGACTAGCGGGACCCGCCGGGTACGAGCAGTACTTC	CASSSGLAGPAGYEQYF
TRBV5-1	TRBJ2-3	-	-	TGCGCCGGCAGCTTGGCATTTGCAGGGTCGGTTGCAGATACGCAGTATTTT	CAGSLAFAGSVADTQYF
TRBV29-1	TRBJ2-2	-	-	TGCAGCGTTGAAGATCCTAACAGACCTAACACCGGGGAGCTGTTTTTT	CSVEDPNRPNTGELFF
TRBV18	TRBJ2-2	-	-	TGTGCCAGCTCACCTCTCGGGATGATCACCGGGGAGCTGTTTTTT	CASSPLGMITGELFF
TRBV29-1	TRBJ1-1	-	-	TGCAGCGTAGACAGGACGAACACTGAAGCTTTCTTT	CSVDRTNTEAFF
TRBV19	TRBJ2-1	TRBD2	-	TGTGCCAGTAGTCTACTAGCGGGAGAGTACAATGAGCAGTTCTTC	CASSLLAGEYNEQFF
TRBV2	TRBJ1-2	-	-	TGTGCCAGCAGTGAAGCGCGGACACTCAACTATGGCTACACCTTC	CASSEARTLNYGYTF
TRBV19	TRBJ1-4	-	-	TGTGCCAGTAGTAGCAGGGACATTAATGAAAAACTGTTTTTT	CASSSRDINEKLFF
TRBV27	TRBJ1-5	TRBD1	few	TGTGCCAGCACCCAAATGCGCGGACAGGGCCATCAGCCCCAGCATTTT	CASTQMRGQGHQPQHF
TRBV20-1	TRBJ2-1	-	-	TGCAGTGGCTCCGGGTACAATGAGCAGTTCTTC	CSGSGYNEQFF
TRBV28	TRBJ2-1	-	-	TGTGCCAGCAGTTTGCGGCCAATCAATGAGCAGTTCTTC	CASSLRPINEQFF
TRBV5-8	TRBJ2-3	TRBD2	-	TGTGCCAGCAGCGGGGGGGCGGGAGGGCCAACAGATACGCAGTATTTT	CASSGGAGGPTDTQYF
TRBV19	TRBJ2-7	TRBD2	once	TGTGCCAGTAGTACCTGGACTAGCGGGACCTCCTACGAGCAGTACTTC	CASSTWTSGTSYEQYF
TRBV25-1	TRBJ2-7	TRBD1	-	TGTGCCAGCAGTGACCAGGGACAGCCGGGCGAGCAGTACTTC	CASSDQGQPGEQYF
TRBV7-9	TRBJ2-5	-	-	TGTGCCAGCGGGCCGTTTCAAGAGACCCAGTACTTC	CASGPFQETQYF
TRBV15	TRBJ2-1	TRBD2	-	TGTGCCACCAGCAGAGGTACTAGCGGGAGGAACAATGAGCAGTTCTTC	CATSRGTSGRNNEQFF
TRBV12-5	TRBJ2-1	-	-	TGTGCTAGTGGTTCCGACTCGACAGGCCTCCAGCAGTTCTTC	CASGSDSTGLQQFF
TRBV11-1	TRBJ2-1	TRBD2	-	TGTGCCAGCAGCTCCGAGAGCGGGAGCTCCTACAATGAGCAGTTCTTC	CASSSESGSSYNEQFF
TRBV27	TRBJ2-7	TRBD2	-	TGTGCCAGCACCCCCTCCGGTAGCGGGTCCTACGAGCAGTACTTC	CASTPSGSGSYEQYF
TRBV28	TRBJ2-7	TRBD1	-	TGTGCCAGTTCCTCCGGGACAGGGGGGCAAGAGCAGTACTTC	CASSSGTGGQEQYF
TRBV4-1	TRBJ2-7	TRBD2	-	TGCGCCAGCAGCCAAGAAAGCGGGAACTACGAGCAGTACTTC	CASSQESGNYEQYF
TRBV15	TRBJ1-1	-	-	TGTGCCACCAGCAGCGGTACAGGGCTTAACACTGAAGCTTTCTTT	CATSSGTGLNTEAFF